The rows below give T cell receptor beta chains drawn from one sample of a study of blood T cell repertoires in COVID-19. Clones were sequenced by immunoSEQ multiplex PCR, and TCRdb holds only the in-frame ones, with some missing. The sample lists roughly 100,000 clones; roughly 79% were seen once. Sequencing was performed on peripheral blood. These receptors all stem from a man older than 75 with acute or convalescent COVID-19. The CDR3 runs from the conserved cysteine through the conserved F or W. D genes are given only for firm matches. Clone size, where shown, is once, few, many, or a class for clones that have expanded.

j_call	v_call	d_call	clone_size	cdr3_nt	cdr3_aa
TRBJ1-4	TRBV3-1/TRBV3-2	.	.	TGTGCCAGCAGCTTACAGGGTTTTAATGAAAAACTGTTTTTT	CASSLQGFNEKLFF
TRBJ1-1	TRBV5-4	TRBD1	once	TGTGCCAGCAGCAGTACTACAGGGGCGACTGAAGCTTTCTTT	CASSSTTGATEAFF
TRBJ2-1	TRBV6-5	TRBD2	.	TGTGCCAGCAGCTATAGCGGGACCTCCTACAATGAGCAGTTCTTC	CASSYSGTSYNEQFF
TRBJ2-7	TRBV29-1	TRBD1	.	TGCAGCGGCCTGGACAGGGGGCGCGTCCAGCAGTACTTC	CSGLDRGRVQQYF
TRBJ2-1	TRBV5-1	.	.	TGCGCCAGCAGCCAAATCTCAGGGTCTCTAAACAATGAGCAGTTCTTC	CASSQISGSLNNEQFF
TRBJ1-5	TRBV5-6	.	.	TGTGCCAGCAGCCCGTCAGGAGGGGTAAATCAGCCCCAGCATTTT	CASSPSGGVNQPQHF
TRBJ1-5	TRBV5-1	.	.	TGCGCCAGCAGCTTGCTTGGCGGCCGCAATCAGCCCCAGCATTTT	CASSLLGGRNQPQHF
TRBJ1-5	TRBV12-5	.	few	TGTGCTAGTGGTCAGCAGGGAGGGAGTCAGCCCCAGCATTTT	CASGQQGGSQPQHF
TRBJ2-5	TRBV3-1/TRBV3-2	TRBD2	.	TGTGCCAGCAGCCAAGGGGGACTAGCGGGAGGTGACAAGAAGACCCAGTACTTC	CASSQGGLAGGDKKTQYF
TRBJ1-1	TRBV10-3	TRBD1	few	TGTGCCATCAGTGAACAGGGGGAGGACACTGAAGCTTTCTTT	CAISEQGEDTEAFF
TRBJ2-1	TRBV18	TRBD2	.	TGTGCCAGCTCACGCTCGGCGGGACCGGCGGGAGCGGAGTTCTTC	CASSRSAGPAGAEFF
TRBJ1-6	TRBV19	.	.	TGTGCCAGTAGTATGGGGCAGGGAATTAATTCACCCCTCCACTTT	CASSMGQGINSPLHF
TRBJ2-3	TRBV2	TRBD2	.	TGTGCCAGCAGTGCCCTAGCGGGAGGAACCACAGATACGCAGTATTTT	CASSALAGGTTDTQYF
TRBJ1-1	TRBV11-2	TRBD1	.	TGTGCCAGCAGCTTTACAGGGGAGACTGAAGCTTTCTTT	CASSFTGETEAFF
TRBJ1-5	TRBV7-2	TRBD1	.	TGTGCCAGCAGCTTGGGACAGTTGTATCAGCATTTT	CASSLGQLYQHF
TRBJ2-1	TRBV29-1	.	few	TGCAGCGTTGACCGTTTGGGGAGCTCCTACAATGAGCAGTTCTTC	CSVDRLGSSYNEQFF
TRBJ2-1	TRBV7-8	.	.	TGTGCCAGCAGCTTGCTACGAGGAGTTAACTACAATGAGCAGTTCTTC	CASSLLRGVNYNEQFF
TRBJ1-6	TRBV7-9	.	.	TGTGCCAGCAGCTTAGAGGGGTCAGGAGATTCACCCCTCCACTTT	CASSLEGSGDSPLHF
TRBJ1-5	TRBV2	TRBD1	.	TGTGCCAGCAGCTCGGACAGGGGGTACCTACATTTT	CASSSDRGYLHF
TRBJ2-1	TRBV3-1/TRBV3-2	TRBD2	.	TGTGCCAGCAGCCGTTCCGGGACTAGCGGGGTTAGCTCCTACAATGAGCAGTTCTTC	CASSRSGTSGVSSYNEQFF
TRBJ1-1	TRBV28	TRBD1	.	TGTGCCAGCAGCCGGGACAGGGTGAACACTGAAGCTTTCTTT	CASSRDRVNTEAFF
TRBJ2-3	TRBV12-3/TRBV12-4	.	.	TGTGCCAGCAGTTTAGCGCTCCGGGCCGGGAGGTATTTT	CASSLALRAGRYF
TRBJ1-1	TRBV7-2	.	.	TGTGCCAGCAGCTTAGTAGGGGGAGGGACTGAAGCTTTCTTT	CASSLVGGGTEAFF
TRBJ2-7	TRBV27	.	.	TGTGCCAGCAGTCCAGGGACATATACCTACGAGCAGTACTTC	CASSPGTYTYEQYF
TRBJ2-7	TRBV27	TRBD1	few	TGTGCCAGCAGTAAGCCGGGACAGAGCTCCTACGAGCAGTACTTC	CASSKPGQSSYEQYF
TRBJ2-1	TRBV2	.	.	TGTGCCAGCAGCGTTTACAATGAGCAGTTCTTC	CASSVYNEQFF
TRBJ1-2	TRBV28	TRBD1	.	TGTGCCAGCAGTTCCCTCCTCCGGGACAGGAAGTCGTCTAACTATGGCTACACCTTC	CASSSLLRDRKSSNYGYTF
TRBJ1-1	TRBV30	.	.	TGTGCCTCGAAGGGGGTTATGAACACTGAAGCTTTCTTT	CASKGVMNTEAFF
TRBJ2-5	TRBV7-8	TRBD2	.	TGTGCCAGCAGCCTAAACAGCGGGAACCAAGAGACCCAGTACTTC	CASSLNSGNQETQYF
TRBJ1-1	TRBV5-1	TRBD1	many	TGCGCCAGCAGCTTGTGGGGAGACAGGGGGACTGAAGCTTTCTTT	CASSLWGDRGTEAFF
TRBJ2-5	TRBV27	.	.	TGTGCCAGCAGCTTTCTCGGCGCAGGACAAGAGACCCAGTACTTC	CASSFLGAGQETQYF
TRBJ2-3	TRBV28	TRBD2	.	TGTGCCAGCAGTTTACCGGGACTAGCGGGAGTGAGTACGCAGTATTTT	CASSLPGLAGVSTQYF
TRBJ1-2	TRBV7-2	.	.	TGTGCCAGCAGCCCCCGCCCGGACAGTTCTAACTATGGCTACACCTTC	CASSPRPDSSNYGYTF
TRBJ1-2	TRBV28	.	few	TGTGCCAGCAGTTATACGGATGGCTACACCTTC	CASSYTDGYTF
TRBJ1-5	TRBV19	TRBD1	.	TGTGCCAGTAGTATTGGACTACAGGGGGCTCGCAATCAGCCCCAGCATTTT	CASSIGLQGARNQPQHF
TRBJ2-4	TRBV28	TRBD1	.	TGTGCCAGCAGTTTATCGACAGGGGGCGCCGGGAACATTCAGTACTTC	CASSLSTGGAGNIQYF
TRBJ2-5	TRBV6-6	TRBD1	.	TGTGCCAGCAGTTACCCCCGGGACAGACAAGAGACCCAGTACTTC	CASSYPRDRQETQYF
TRBJ1-4	TRBV5-1	.	.	TGCGCCAGCAGTTGGGGCGCAACTAATGAAAAACTGTTTTTT	CASSWGATNEKLFF
TRBJ2-7	TRBV10-3	.	.	TGTGCCATCAGTGAGTCGATTGGAGGGTACGAGCAGTACTTC	CAISESIGGYEQYF
TRBJ1-5	TRBV6-2/TRBV6-3	.	.	TGTGCCAGCAGTATTACAGGGATTAGCAATCAGCCCCAGCATTTT	CASSITGISNQPQHF
TRBJ2-5	TRBV27	TRBD2	.	TGTGCCAGCAGTTTATTAGCGGGAAGAGAGACCCAGTACTTC	CASSLLAGRETQYF
TRBJ2-2	TRBV6-2/TRBV6-3	.	.	TGTGCCAGCAGTTACTCTGGCGGCTTGATCGGGGAGCTGTTTTTT	CASSYSGGLIGELFF
TRBJ2-4	TRBV27	.	.	TGTGCCAGACGGGTAGCCGGCGGAAACATTCAGTACTTC	CARRVAGGNIQYF
TRBJ1-1	TRBV18	.	.	TGTGCCAGCTCAACCCAGACAGTGAACACTGAAGCTTTCTTT	CASSTQTVNTEAFF
TRBJ2-2	TRBV19	.	.	TGTGCCAGTAGTATGTATGTGACAGGGGGAGGACTAGCCCGGGAGCTGTTTTTT	CASSMYVTGGGLARELFF
TRBJ1-6	TRBV29-1	TRBD1	few	TGCAGCGTACAGGGGGCCCCGGGTTCACCCCTCCACTTT	CSVQGAPGSPLHF
TRBJ2-3	TRBV7-3	.	.	TGTGCCAGCAGCCTAAATGCAGGGGGCACAGATACGCAGTATTTT	CASSLNAGGTDTQYF
TRBJ2-7	TRBV28	TRBD1	.	TGTGCCAGCAGCGGTTCCGTTGGACTTACAGGGGTCCCCTACGAGCAGTACTTC	CASSGSVGLTGVPYEQYF
TRBJ2-3	TRBV19	.	.	TGTGCCAGTAGGTTACGGGGGATGATCACAGATACGCAGTATTTT	CASRLRGMITDTQYF
TRBJ1-4	TRBV6-5	.	.	TGTGCCAGCAGTTCCCGCCGGGGGGCAACTAATGAAAAACTGTTTTTT	CASSSRRGATNEKLFF
TRBJ2-5	TRBV7-6	.	once	TGTGCCAGCAGCTTAGCTGACGGGACTTTCCAAGAGACCCAGTACTTC	CASSLADGTFQETQYF
TRBJ2-5	TRBV9	TRBD1	.	TGTGCCAGCAGCGTCACAGGGGGCGGAGAGACCCAGTACTTC	CASSVTGGGETQYF
TRBJ1-3	TRBV5-1	.	.	TGCGCCAGCAGCTCTGGACAGAGAAAAACCTGGGGTTCTGGAAACACCATATATTTT	CASSSGQRKTWGSGNTIYF
TRBJ1-1	TRBV29-1	.	.	TGCAGCGTCCGGAGGGATCCCACTGAAGCTTTCTTT	CSVRRDPTEAFF
TRBJ2-3	TRBV5-1	TRBD2	.	TGCGCCAGCAGCTTGGCTAGCGGGAGAGATACGCAGTATTTT	CASSLASGRDTQYF